This T cell receptor (delta chain) was recorded in a study of Vδ1+ human thymocytes. About this clone: The target antigen is unknown.

RNA was extracted from the cells and then reverse transcribed. Pooled V-gene forward primers with one constant-region reverse primer generated the CDR3 amplicons by multiplex PCR. TCRdb reanalyzed the multiplex PCR reads using CATT. The data hold more than 50,000 delta-chain clones, with more than 15% observed a single time. Vdelta1+ thymocyte sorts reached between roughly 98% and 99.6% purity. Study results and limitations: Many TRG clonotypes were shared between donors; TRD repertoires were essentially private. Thymic delta-chain repertoires held roughly 20% Vdelta2 sequences and few Vdelta3, despite high sort purity. Highly polyclonal TRG and TRD repertoires with Gaussian CDR3 length distributions appeared in thymus.

The ends lost 1 base at V and 7 bases at J; junction bases unmatched: 2. This CDR3 has 12 amino acids. Germline V gene sequence: CDR1 GEAIGNYY, CDR2 EKD. The clonotype was recovered from a boy under two years old who had congenital heart surgery. The sequenced sample was Vdelta1+ gamma-delta thymocytes from the thymus. Subset here: FACS-sorted CD3+ TCRalphabeta- TCRVdelta1+ TCRVdelta2- thymocytes. The rearrangement links TRDV2 to TRDJ1; TRDD3 agrees at 7 bases. The CDR3 DNA reads as TGTGCCTGTGACACGAACTGGGGTAAACTCATCTTT. Translation gives CACDTNWGKLIF.